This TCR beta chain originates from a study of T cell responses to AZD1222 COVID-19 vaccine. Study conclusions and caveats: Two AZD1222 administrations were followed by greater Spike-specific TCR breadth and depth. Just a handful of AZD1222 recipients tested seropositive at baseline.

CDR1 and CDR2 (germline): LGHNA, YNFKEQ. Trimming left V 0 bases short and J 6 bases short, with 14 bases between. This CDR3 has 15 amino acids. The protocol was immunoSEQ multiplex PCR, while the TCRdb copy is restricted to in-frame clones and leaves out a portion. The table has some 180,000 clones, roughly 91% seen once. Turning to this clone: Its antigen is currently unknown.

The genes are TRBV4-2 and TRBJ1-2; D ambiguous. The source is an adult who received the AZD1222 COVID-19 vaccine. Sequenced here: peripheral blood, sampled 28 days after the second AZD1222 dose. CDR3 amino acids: CASSQDLWTSDGYTF. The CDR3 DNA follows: TGTGCCAGCAGCCAAGATTTATGGACGTCTGATGGCTACACCTTC.